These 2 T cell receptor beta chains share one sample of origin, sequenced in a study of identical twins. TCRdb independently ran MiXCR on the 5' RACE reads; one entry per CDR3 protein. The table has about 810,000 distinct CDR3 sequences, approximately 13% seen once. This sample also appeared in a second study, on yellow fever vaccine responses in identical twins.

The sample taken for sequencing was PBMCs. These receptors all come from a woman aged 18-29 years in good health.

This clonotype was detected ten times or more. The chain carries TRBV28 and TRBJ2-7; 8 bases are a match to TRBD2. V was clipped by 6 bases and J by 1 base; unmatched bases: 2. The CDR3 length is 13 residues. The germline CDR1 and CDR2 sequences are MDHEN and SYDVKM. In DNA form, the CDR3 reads TGTGCCAGCAGGGCGGGGGGATCCTACGAGCAGTACGTC. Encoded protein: CASRAGGSYEQYV.

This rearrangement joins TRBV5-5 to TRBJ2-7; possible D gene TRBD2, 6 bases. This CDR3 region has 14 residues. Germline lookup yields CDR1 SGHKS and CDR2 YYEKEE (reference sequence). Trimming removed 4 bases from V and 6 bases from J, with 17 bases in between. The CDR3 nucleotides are TGTGCCAGCAGCGGCCGGACTGCGGGGATCGAGCAGTACGTC. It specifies CASSGRTAGIEQYV.